The 25 T cell receptor beta chains presented below share a single source sample, sequenced in a study of control samples from healthy donors and cancer patients. Repertoires were generated with immunoSEQ multiplex PCR, while TCRdb's copy carries only in-frame clones and drops some. The sample records under 75,000 clones, approximately 90% being singletons. The sequencing input was PBMCs. These receptors came from a woman between 45 and 60 years old with colorectal cancer.

The chain employs TRBV14 and TRBJ2-5, with no clear D. The CDR3 is made up of 13 amino acids. Germline-derived CDR1 and CDR2 are SGHDN and FVKESK. Trimming pared 5 bases from V and 7 bases from J, leaving 14 bases between. The CDR3 loop reads CASSYGPSVTQYF. CDR3 nucleotide sequence: TGTGCCAGCAGCTATGGACCGAGCGTGACCCAGTACTTC. The variable domain in full, completed from reference TRBV14 and TRBJ2-5, reads EAGVTQFPSHSVIEKGQTVTLRCDPISGHDNLYWYRRVMGKEIKFLLHFVKESKQDESGMPNNRFLAERTGGTYSTLKVQPAELEDSGVYFCASSYGPSVTQYFGPGTRLLVL.

The chain combines TRBV7-2 with TRBJ2-5; 7 bases fit TRBD2. Germline assignment: CDR1 SGHTA and CDR2 FQGNSA. Losses at the gene ends were 5 bases for V and 11 bases for J; bases not matched to a gene: 5. This CDR3 spans 11 amino acids. CDR3 nucleotides: TGTGCCAGCAGCCGTACTAGCGTTCAGTACTTC. Protein sequence: CASSRTSVQYF.

The rearrangement joins TRBV4-1 to TRBJ2-5; D call uncertain. Germline V lookup: CDR1 MGHRA, CDR2 YSYEKL. The CDR3 consists of 14 residues. V lost 4 bases and J lost 2, with 11 bases in between. CDR3 sequence reads: CASSPSNGQETQYF. The CDR3 DNA follows: TGCGCCAGCAGCCCCAGCAATGGGCAAGAGACCCAGTACTTC.

The genes are TRBV7-2 and TRBJ2-2; D uncertain. The germline V gene encodes CDR1 SGHTA and CDR2 FQGNSA. The length of the CDR3 is 13 residues. V was clipped by 5 bases and J by 6 bases, with 10 bases between them. The DNA for the CDR3 is TGTGCCAGCAGCCCGACGGCGGCCGGGGAGCTGTTTTTT. Translated, it gives CASSPTAAGELFF.

The CDR3 protein is CASSPEGGGYEQFF. The CDR3 nucleotides read TGTGCCAGCAGCCCGGAGGGGGGGGGTTATGAGCAGTTCTTC. J is TRBJ2-1 and V is TRBV7-3, with D maybe TRBD2 (7 bases). This CDR3 has 14 amino acids. CDR1 is SGHTA, CDR2 FQGTGA, per germline. With 5 bases removed from V and 8 bases from J, the gap between germline ends came to 16 bases. The full variable domain, completed using reference TRBV7-3 and TRBJ2-1, is GAGVSQTPSNKVTEKGKYVELRCDPISGHTALYWYRQSLGQGPEFLIYFQGTGAADDSGLPNDRFFAVRPEGSVSTLKIQRTERGDSAVYLCASSPEGGGYEQFFGPGTRLTVL.

The rearrangement links TRBV9 to TRBJ2-7, with 8 bases aligning to TRBD1. The junction had 5 bases not matched to a gene; V was cut back by 3 bases and J by 3 bases. The CDR3 sequence is 14 residues long. The V gene's germline CDR1 is SGDLS and CDR2 YYNGEE. The CDR3 sequence is CASSAGTGGYEQYF. The CDR3 nucleotides read TGTGCCAGCAGCGCCGGGACAGGAGGCTACGAGCAGTACTTC.

The chain is built from TRBV6-5 and TRBJ2-7; D may be TRBD1 (5 bases). The CDR3 length is 15 residues. Germline V gives CDR1 MNHEY, CDR2 SVGAGI. Trimming stripped 0 bases from V and 4 bases from J, with 13 bases between. The CDR3 loop is CASSYSFQGGYEQYF. The CDR3 DNA reads as TGTGCCAGCAGTTACTCGTTCCAGGGTGGTTACGAGCAGTACTTC.

The chain carries TRBV6-5 and TRBJ2-1; D is ambiguous. Looked up from germline, CDR1 is MNHEY and CDR2 is SVGAGI. Trimming stripped 8 bases from V and 4 bases from J, with 6 bases between. This CDR3 contains 11 residues. Here the CDR3 reads CASGSYNEQFF. CDR3 bases: TGTGCCAGCGGTTCTTACAATGAGCAGTTCTTC.

The rearrangement links TRBV28 to TRBJ1-5; TRBD1 matches at 9 bases. Unmatched junction bases numbered 4, after V lost 7 bases and J lost 0 bases. Germline V gene lookup returns CDR1 MDHEN and CDR2 SYDVKM. The CDR3 is made up of 15 amino acids. CDR3 sequence reads: CASTLTGGSNQPQHF. For the CDR3, the DNA is TGTGCCAGCACCCTGACAGGGGGTAGCAATCAGCCCCAGCATTTT. The full variable domain, its missing parts supplied by reference TRBV28 and TRBJ1-5, is DVKVTQSSRYLVKRTGEKVFLECVQDMDHENMFWYRQDPGLGLRLIYFSYDVKMKEKGDIPEGYSVSREKKERFSLILESASTNQTSMYLCASTLTGGSNQPQHFGDGTRLSIL.

V gene TRBV11-2 combines with J gene TRBJ1-6; D is undetermined. CDR1 SGHAT and CDR2 FQNNGV come from the germline V gene. The V gene lost 0 bases and the J gene lost 3 bases, with 3 bases spanning the gap. The CDR3 length is 14 residues. CDR3 sequence reads: CASSLENYNSPLHF. CDR3 sequence (DNA): TGTGCCAGCAGCTTAGAGAACTATAATTCACCCCTCCACTTT.

This chain connects TRBV2 to TRBJ1-3, with 8 nucleotides matching TRBD1. Trimming cost V 5 bases and J 4 bases; bases outside gene matches: 4. Germline lookup yields CDR1 SNHLY and CDR2 FYNNEI. The CDR3 is made up of 14 amino acids. In DNA form, the CDR3 reads TGTGCCAGCAGTCTGACAGGGGAAGGAAACACCATATATTTT. Translated: CASSLTGEGNTIYF. Full variable domain (missing parts from reference TRBV2 and TRBJ1-3): EPEVTQTPSHQVTQMGQEVILRCVPISNHLYFYWYRQILGQKVEFLVSFYNNEISEKSEIFDDQFSVERPDGSNFTLKIRSTKLEDSAMYFCASSLTGEGNTIYFGEGSWLTVV.

The chain joins TRBV5-4 to TRBJ2-1, with 8 bases matching TRBD2. Trimming removed 4 bases from V and 7 bases from J; junction bases left unmatched: 1. The CDR3 sequence is 12 residues long. Germline V CDR1 and CDR2: SGHNT, YYREEE (reference sequence). The CDR3 spells CASSPGGNEQFF. The CDR3 nucleotides read TGTGCCAGCAGCCCGGGGGGGAATGAGCAGTTCTTC.

J is TRBJ2-1 and V is TRBV11-2, with 10 bases matching TRBD2. CDR3 size: 18 residues. In germline, CDR1 is SGHAT, CDR2 FQNNGV. V lost 9 bases and J lost 0; bases outside the gene matches: 14. The CDR3 DNA is TGTGCCAGTGGAGGGAGCGGGGGGGCCCGGGGCTCCTACAATGAGCAGTTCTTC. Translated: CASGGSGGARGSYNEQFF.

There are a few counts of this clone. The chain links TRBV5-4 to TRBJ1-4; the D gene is possibly TRBD1 (6 bases). The CDR3 contains 15 residues. Per germline, CDR1 SGHNT and CDR2 YYREEE (reference sequence). V was cut by 0 bases and J by 7 bases, with 13 bases left in between. CDR3 coding DNA: TGTGCCAGCAGCTTGGAGCCTTCCAGGGGTGAAAAACTGTTTTTT. It encodes CASSLEPSRGEKLFF.

The V gene is TRBV11-3, the J gene TRBJ1-6; the D is unclear. Germline loops: CDR1 SGHNT, CDR2 YENEEA. V was cut by 5 bases and J by 1 base, with 9 bases left in between. The CDR3 loop spans 15 amino acids. The CDR3 is CASSGTASYNSPLHF. The CDR3 DNA is TGTGCCAGCAGCGGCACGGCGTCCTATAATTCACCCCTCCACTTT. Using reference TRBV11-3 and TRBJ1-6 for the parts outside the CDR3, the full variable domain is EAGVVQSPRYKIIEKKQPVAFWCNPISGHNTLYWYLQNLGQGPELLIRYENEEAVDDSQLPKDRFSAERLKGVDSTLKIQPAELGDSAVYLCASSGTASYNSPLHFGNGTRLTVT.

The CDR3 DNA follows: TGTGCCAGCAGCTTAGACCAGGACTACCAAGAGACCCAGTACTTC. Translation: CASSLDQDYQETQYF. The V gene is TRBV11-2, the J gene TRBJ2-5, with a weak D call TRBD2 (5 bases). Between the trimmed V and J ends, which lost 0 bases and 0 bases, there was a span of 8 bases. The germline CDR1 and CDR2 sequences are SGHAT and FQNNGV. The CDR3 consists of 15 residues.

The J gene is TRBJ1-6, the V gene TRBV28; 7 positions agree with TRBD1. In germline, CDR1 is MDHEN, CDR2 SYDVKM. With V trimmed by 5 bases and J by 7 bases, 5 bases remained unmatched. The CDR3 loop spans 14 amino acids. The CDR3 bases are TGTGCCAGCAGTCCCGGGACAGTCAATTCACCCCTCCACTTT. Encoded protein: CASSPGTVNSPLHF.

This rearrangement joins TRBV28 to TRBJ1-2; no reliable D call. CDR1 MDHEN and CDR2 SYDVKM come from the germline V gene. This CDR3 is built from 13 residues. Trimming shortened V by 6 bases and J by 6 bases, and 14 bases separated the two germline ends. The CDR3 sequence: CASRRTRENGYTF. CDR3 bases: TGTGCCAGCAGGCGAACGCGGGAGAATGGCTACACCTTC.

The chain carries TRBV24-1 and TRBJ2-7; 7 bases align to TRBD2. From germline, CDR1 is KGHDR and CDR2 SFDVKD. The CDR3 runs to 14 residues. V lost 9 bases, J lost 5 bases, and 12 bases stayed unmatched. Written as DNA, the CDR3 is TGTGCCACCTCAGCGGCGGGGGACTCGGACGAGCAGTACTTC. Its protein product is CATSAAGDSDEQYF.

The chain recombines TRBV29-1 with TRBJ1-1, with D uncertain. Germline V lookup: CDR1 SQVTM, CDR2 ANQGSEA. V gave up 5 bases and J gave up 2 bases, with 12 bases separating them. The CDR3 totals 13 residues. The CDR3 loop reads CSVSAPTNTEAFF. The CDR3 bases are TGCAGCGTTTCTGCTCCGACAAACACTGAAGCTTTCTTT. The variable domain in full, with the rest retrieved from reference TRBV29-1 and TRBJ1-1, is SAVISQKPSRDICQRGTSLTIQCQVDSQVTMMFWYRQQPGQSLTLIATANQGSEATYESGFVIDKFPISRPNLTFSTLTVSNMSPEDSSIYLCSVSAPTNTEAFFGQGTRLTVV.

The rearrangement joins TRBV5-1 to TRBJ2-7; D is possibly TRBD2 (7 bases). Between the trimmed V and J ends, which lost 0 bases and 3 bases, there was a span of 19 bases. The length of the CDR3 is 17 residues. Looked up from germline, CDR1 is SGHRS and CDR2 is YFSETQ. CDR3 nucleotide sequence: TGCGCCAGCAGCTTGGTGGACGGGGGCGGGAGTGGCTACGAGCAGTACTTC. Translation: CASSLVDGGGSGYEQYF.

The chain combines TRBV2 with TRBJ1-4, with D perhaps matching TRBD1 (5 bases). This CDR3 is built from 13 residues. Between the trimmed V and J ends, which lost 1 base and 11 bases, there was a span of 11 bases. CDR1 is SNHLY and CDR2 is FYNNEI in the germline V gene. The CDR3, as DNA: TGTGCCAGCAGTGAAGTTCCCGGGGGGAAACTGTTTTTT. This codes for CASSEVPGGKLFF.

This sequence joins TRBV27 and TRBJ2-3; 12 bases match TRBD2. V lost 5 bases to trimming and J lost 2 bases; unmatched junction nucleotides: 5. The CDR3 is 16 residues long. Looked up from germline, CDR1 is MNHEY and CDR2 is SMNVEV (reference sequence). As DNA, the CDR3 is TGTGCCAGCAGTCAACTAGCGGGGGGTACCACAGATACGCAGTATTTT. Its protein product is CASSQLAGGTTDTQYF.

The chain recombines TRBV2 with TRBJ2-7; a weak D match, TRBD2 (5 bases). Germline CDR1 and CDR2: SNHLY and FYNNEI. V lost 6 bases to trimming and J lost 3 bases, with 6 bases between them. This CDR3 spans 11 amino acids. DNA of the CDR3: TGTGCCAGCAGCGAGGGCTACGAGCAGTACTTC. It codes for CASSEGYEQYF.

The genes are TRBV5-4 and TRBJ2-3, with D possibly called TRBD1 or TRBD2 (6 bases each). The CDR3 is 15 residues long. Trimming took off 4 bases at V and 4 bases at J, with 16 bases between the two ends. Germline lookup yields CDR1 SGHNT and CDR2 YYREEE (reference sequence). The CDR3 DNA follows: TGTGCCAGCAGCCCCCAAGGGGGGAGCGCAGATACGCAGTATTTT. Translating gives CASSPQGGSADTQYF.